This is a list of T cell receptor beta chains from one sample in a study of beta chain features in type 1 diabetes. Only in-frame clones appear in the TCRdb table, and some are missing; sequencing was by immunoSEQ multiplex PCR. The table includes over 40,000 clones, around 50% detected once. The sequencing sample was made of stem cell memory CD4+ T cells from blood. These receptor sequences come from a woman aged 25 to 39 in good health. Each CDR3 is given with its conserved first and last residue. A D gene is named only where the DNA matches it firmly. The size entry is marked missing in some rows and otherwise reads once, few, many or a size class.

clone_size j_call d_call v_call cdr3_nt cdr3_aa
. TRBJ2-3 TRBD2 TRBV2 TGTGCCAGCGTGCTTAGCGGGAGGGCCCCAGATACGCAGTATTTT CASVLSGRAPDTQYF
few TRBJ2-5 TRBD2 TRBV7-2 TGTGCCAGCAGCTTAGCCAAAGCGGGAGGGAGAGAGACCCAGTACTTC CASSLAKAGGRETQYF
. TRBJ1-2 TRBD1 TRBV7-9 TGTGCCAGCAGCTTCTCGACAGGGTGGAATGGCTACACCTTC CASSFSTGWNGYTF
. TRBJ2-1 . TRBV19 TGTGCCAGTAGACCCATTGCAGCGGCTAGCTACAATGAGCAGTTCTTC CASRPIAAASYNEQFF
. TRBJ1-5 . TRBV10-3 TGTGCCATCAGTGAGGAAATTGGAGGGCCCCAGCATTTT CAISEEIGGPQHF
. TRBJ2-5 TRBD1 TRBV11-2 TGTGCCAGCAGCTTAGTGGGACAGGGGGGGGAGACCCAGTACTTC CASSLVGQGGETQYF
once TRBJ1-2 . TRBV5-1 TGCGCCAGCAGCCCGATCCCCGCGGGGCCGGATGGCTACACCTTC CASSPIPAGPDGYTF
few TRBJ2-1 TRBD2 TRBV29-1 TGCAGCGTTCCCCGGGAGGCTAGCGGGAGTAGCTACAATGAGCAGTTCTTC CSVPREASGSSYNEQFF
. TRBJ2-7 . TRBV6-6 TGTGCCAGCAGTAGGGGGTACGCCTACGAGCAGTACTTC CASSRGYAYEQYF
. TRBJ2-7 TRBD2 TRBV9 TGTGCCAGCAGCGTAGGCACTAGCGGGAGTGGCGAGCAGTACTTC CASSVGTSGSGEQYF
once TRBJ2-7 . TRBV29-1 TGCAGCGTTGGTCTTGCCTACGAGCAGTACTTC CSVGLAYEQYF
. TRBJ1-3 . TRBV18 TGTGCCAGCTCACCACCGGTAACAGCCTTCTCTGGAAACACCATATATTTT CASSPPVTAFSGNTIYF
once TRBJ2-1 TRBD2 TRBV19 TGTGCCAGTAGTACAGGGACTAGCGGGAGGCCGAGCTACAATGAGCAGTTCTTC CASSTGTSGRPSYNEQFF
. TRBJ2-7 . TRBV6-5 TGTGCCAGCAGTTACACGACAGGAACCTACGAGCAGTACTTC CASSYTTGTYEQYF
. TRBJ2-1 . TRBV15 TGTGCCACCACTCAGGGGGCGGGAGTAGAAAATGAGCAGTTCTTC CATTQGAGVENEQFF
. TRBJ2-1 . TRBV11-1 TGTGCCAGCAGCTTAGGGTCGAGCGGTGCCTACAATGAGCAGTTCTTC CASSLGSSGAYNEQFF
. TRBJ2-5 . TRBV21-1 TGTGCCAGCGCTGGAGGCTTAGCTTGGGAGACCCAGTACTTC CASAGGLAWETQYF
. TRBJ2-1 TRBD2 TRBV30 TGTGCCTGGAGTGTATTATGGGCTAGCGGGAGAGGGGAAGGAATCAGCTCCTACAATGAGCAGTTCTTC CAWSVLWASGRGEGISSYNEQFF
. TRBJ2-7 TRBD1 TRBV28 TGTGCCAGCAGATGGACAGGCCGCTCCTACGAGCAGTACTTC CASRWTGRSYEQYF
once TRBJ2-5 . TRBV5-6 TGTGCCAGCAGCTCCCTCCTTGGGGGAGGAGAGACCCAGTACTTC CASSSLLGGGETQYF
. TRBJ2-7 TRBD1 TRBV4-3 TGCGCCAGCAGCCCAGAGCCGGGACAGATACTCTACGAGCAGTACTTC CASSPEPGQILYEQYF
. TRBJ2-5 TRBD2 TRBV7-2 TGTGCCAGCAGCTTAACAGCGGGCCGGGGGGGGACCCAGTACTTC CASSLTAGRGGTQYF
few TRBJ2-7 . TRBV4-2 TGTGCCAGCAGCCAAGACCGCTACGAGCAGTACTTC CASSQDRYEQYF
. TRBJ2-5 . TRBV2 TGTGCCAGCAGTGATATAGCGGAAGAGACCCAGTACTTC CASSDIAEETQYF
. TRBJ2-7 . TRBV30 TGTGCCTGGAGTGTTACAGGTTCCCCCTACGAGCAGTACTTC CAWSVTGSPYEQYF
. TRBJ2-7 . TRBV15 TGTGCCACCAGCAGAGAGATGGGCAGAAACGGCTACGAGCAGTACTTC CATSREMGRNGYEQYF
. TRBJ2-7 TRBD2 TRBV7-8 TGTGCCAGCAGCCGAGGACTAGCGGGAGGGCTTTCCTACGAGCAGTACTTC CASSRGLAGGLSYEQYF
. TRBJ2-2 TRBD2 TRBV6-5 TGTGCCAGCAGTTACTTCGGCGGGAGCGACACCGGGGAGCTGTTTTTT CASSYFGGSDTGELFF
few TRBJ2-3 TRBD2 TRBV5-1 TGCGCCAGCAGCTTGGATGTCGCGGGGGGTAGCACAGATACGCAGTATTTT CASSLDVAGGSTDTQYF
. TRBJ2-3 TRBD1 TRBV19 TGTGCCAGTAACCCGGGACAGCTTACAGATACGCAGTATTTT CASNPGQLTDTQYF
. TRBJ2-2 . TRBV28 TGTGCCAGCAGTTTCGGGAGGGGGCGCACCGGGGAGCTGTTTTTT CASSFGRGRTGELFF
. TRBJ2-7 . TRBV9 TGTGCCAGCAGCGTAACGGGGGGCTACCCCTACGAGCAGTACTTC CASSVTGGYPYEQYF
. TRBJ1-5 . TRBV6-1 TGTGCCAGCAGTGAAGGTCGGTGGGCTGTTCAGCCCCAGCATTTT CASSEGRWAVQPQHF
. TRBJ2-7 . TRBV18 TGTGCCAGCTCACCAGGACAGTCAAGCGGCGAGCAGTACTTC CASSPGQSSGEQYF
. TRBJ2-7 TRBD2 TRBV27 TGTGCCAGCAGCCCTCGGGAGGGCTACGAGCAGTACTTC CASSPREGYEQYF
. TRBJ2-3 . TRBV18 TGTGCCAGCTCACTCGAGGATACGCAGTATTTT CASSLEDTQYF
once TRBJ2-1 TRBD2 TRBV6-5 TGTGCCAGCAGACCCGGGACTAGCGGAGTGGAGTTCTTC CASRPGTSGVEFF
. TRBJ2-7 . TRBV5-1 TGCGCCAGCAGTGACTCAACCTACGAGCAGTACTTC CASSDSTYEQYF
few TRBJ2-1 . TRBV7-2 TGTGCCAGCAGCCCTTTTGAGGGAGGCAATGAGCAGTTCTTC CASSPFEGGNEQFF
few TRBJ2-1 . TRBV19 TGTGCAAGTAGGGAGATCAAAGGAGCAGAGGGCAATGAGCAGTTCTTC CASREIKGAEGNEQFF
few TRBJ2-6 . TRBV5-4 TGTGCCAGCAGGACTTGGATGGGGGGTCAGTTTGGGGGCAACGTCCTGACTTTC CASRTWMGGQFGGNVLTF
. TRBJ2-7 . TRBV28 TGTGCCAGCAGTTTGAGGGGGAGAAGCGGTGAGCAGTACTTC CASSLRGRSGEQYF
few TRBJ1-1 TRBD1 TRBV6-1 TGTGCCAGCAGTGCAGGGGGCGCGGGTGGTGGCACTGAAGCTTTCTTT CASSAGGAGGGTEAFF
. TRBJ1-1 . TRBV18 TGTGCCAGCTCACTTAAACAGGGTGGGGGCACTGAAGCTTTCTTT CASSLKQGGGTEAFF
. TRBJ2-5 . TRBV7-8 TGTGCCAGCAGCTTAGGAACGGAAGAGACCCAGTACTTC CASSLGTEETQYF
few TRBJ2-7 TRBD1 TRBV6-1 TGTGCCAGCAGTGAACAGGGGGCGGGCGAGCAGTACTTC CASSEQGAGEQYF
. TRBJ1-1 . TRBV6-1 TGTGCCAGCAGTGAAGTTCAGGTGAACACTGAAGCTTTCTTT CASSEVQVNTEAFF
. TRBJ2-2 TRBD1 TRBV6-5 TGTGCCAGCACGGAGACAGGGCGAACCGGGGAGCTGTTTTTT CASTETGRTGELFF
. TRBJ2-1 TRBD1 TRBV7-2 TGTGCCAGCAGCCGTGAGGACAGGGCCAGGCAGTTCTTC CASSREDRARQFF
. TRBJ2-1 . TRBV15 TGTGCCACCAGCAGAGAATCGGCGGAGGTCCGATACAATGAGCAGTTCTTC CATSRESAEVRYNEQFF
. TRBJ2-5 . TRBV7-6 TGTGCCAGCAGCTTACCCCGAGGTGGCCAGTACTTC CASSLPRGGQYF
few TRBJ2-7 TRBD2 TRBV7-2 TGTGCCAGCAGCTTCTCTAGCGGGGGAGCCTACGAGCAGTACTTC CASSFSSGGAYEQYF